These 6 T cell receptor beta chains were all obtained from the same sample, sequenced in a study of blood T cell repertoires in COVID-19. The protocol was immunoSEQ multiplex PCR, while the TCRdb copy is restricted to in-frame clones and leaves out a portion. The sample lists about 140,000 clones, around 86% seen once, with about 10% in the top ten. What was sequenced was PBMCs or T cells enriched from blood (not recorded which). These receptors all stem from a man in his 60s who had recovered from COVID-19.

This chain uses TRBV20-1 with TRBJ2-5, with no clear D. V gave up 6 bases and J gave up 2 bases, with 10 bases separating them. Germline CDR1 is DFQATT and CDR2 is SNEGSKA (reference sequence). CDR3 length: 12 amino acids. CDR3 bases: TGCAGTGCGAGTGCTATACAAGAGACCCAGTACTTC. It yields the protein CSASAIQETQYF.

The chain is built from TRBV7-9 and TRBJ1-4, with D possibly TRBD1 on 5 matching bases. This CDR3 is built from 16 residues. Germline V lookup: CDR1 SEHNR, CDR2 FQNEAQ (reference sequence). V was trimmed by 1 base and J by 0 bases, leaving 9 bases between them. CDR3 DNA: TGTGCCAGCAGCTTAGGCGGGGGAGCAACTAATGAAAAACTGTTTTTT. This encodes CASSLGGGATNEKLFF.

This clone appeared once. The gene calls are TRBV6-5 and TRBJ2-5, with 11 bases fitting TRBD2. V lost 2 bases, J lost 5 bases, and 7 bases stayed unmatched. CDR1 is MNHEY, CDR2 SVGAGI, per germline. This CDR3 is built from 16 residues. CDR3 bases: TGTGCCAGCAGTTACCAAATAGCGGGAGGGCCCGAGACCCAGTACTTC. Translating gives CASSYQIAGGPETQYF.

V usage is TRBV9 and J usage is TRBJ2-1; D is ambiguous. Trimming took 0 bases from V and 4 from J, leaving 11 bases between them. This CDR3 has 15 amino acids. Germline V lookup: CDR1 SGDLS, CDR2 YYNGEE. CDR3 nucleotide sequence: TGTGCCAGCAGCGTAGCGCAGGATCCATACAATGAGCAGTTCTTC. Encoded protein: CASSVAQDPYNEQFF.

In its sample, this clone was seen once. The chain couples TRBV30 to TRBJ1-1, with a possible D match to TRBD1 (5 bases). The germline gives CDR1 GTSNPN, CDR2 SVGIG (reference sequence). This CDR3 comprises 14 residues. The V end was cut by 2 bases, the J end by 1 base, with 11 bases between. CDR3 sequence (DNA): TGTGCCTGGAGTATGACCACAGGGAACACTGAAGCTTTCTTT. Its protein is CAWSMTTGNTEAFF. Complete variable domain (other parts from reference TRBV30 and TRBJ1-1): SQTIHQWPATLVQPVGSPLSLECTVEGTSNPNLYWYRQAAGRGLQLLFYSVGIGQISSEVPQNLSASRPQDRQFILSSKKLLLSDSGFYLCAWSMTTGNTEAFFGQGTRLTVV.

CDR3 sequence: CASSYSAREARGSYNEQFF. CDR3 coding DNA: TGTGCCAGCAGTTACTCGGCTCGGGAAGCTCGGGGTTCCTACAATGAGCAGTTCTTC. This chain joins TRBV6-2 or TRBV6-3 and TRBJ2-1, with D perhaps TRBD2 (5 bases). The CDR3 runs to 19 residues. The germline V gene has CDR1 MNHEY and CDR2 SVGEGT. Trimming left V 0 bases short and J 1 base short, with 19 bases between.